This is a list of T cell receptor beta chains from one sample in a study of regulatory T cells in long-lasting Graves disease. TCRdb ran MiXCR on the multiplex PCR reads and lists one entry per CDR3 protein. Counted here are about 240,000 distinct CDR3 sequences, 20% to 25% occurring once; the ten biggest clones make up more than 11%. The source was peripheral blood mononuclear cells (PBMCs), collected at new diagnosis, from a patient treated with antithyroid drugs. The receptors shown here come from a female donor with Graves disease. CDR3s include the opening cysteine and the closing phenylalanine or tryptophan. A D gene is named only where the DNA matches it firmly.

V	D	J	CDR3
TRBV19	-	TRBJ2-1	CASSMRLENEQFF
TRBV11-3	TRBD2	TRBJ2-3	CASGGVVGGDTQYF
TRBV20-1	-	TRBJ1-1	CSARDMGRQSMNTEAFF
TRBV20-1	-	TRBJ2-7	CSASSRGSSYEQYF
TRBV7-2	-	TRBJ1-1	CASSLYRTEAFF
TRBV2	-	TRBJ2-1	CASSDGLAGDEQFF
TRBV30	-	TRBJ1-1	CAWSVLEGSAFF
TRBV5-5	-	TRBJ1-1	CASSLAGSHTEAFF
TRBV7-3	-	TRBJ2-3	CASSLNNGPSFTDTQYF
TRBV6-1	TRBD1	TRBJ2-3	CASSSDRGLSATKF
TRBV6-2/TRBV6-3	-	TRBJ1-1	CASSYSGTTEAFF
TRBV27	TRBD1	TRBJ2-7	CASSGDRGTYEQYF
TRBV5-1	-	TRBJ2-1	CASMVQGDFWANEQFF
TRBV7-2	-	TRBJ2-7	CASSLVATSGSEQYF